These 3 T cell receptor beta chains originate from one sample sequenced in a study of blood T cell repertoires in COVID-19. The table came from immunoSEQ multiplex PCR; TCRdb's copy has only in-frame clones and leaves some out. The profile shows over 150,000 clones, more than 75% of them singletons. The sequenced sample consisted of peripheral blood. The receptor set was obtained from a woman in her 70s with COVID-19, enrolled during active disease.

The chain uses TRBV6-5 and TRBJ1-1; D not resolved. V dropped 0 bases and J dropped 6 bases, with 14 bases sitting between them. CDR1 and CDR2 from the germline V gene are MNHEY and SVGAGI. The CDR3 consists of 15 residues. CDR3 in DNA: TGTGCCAGCAGTTACTCTGGGTTGGCGGTCGCTGAAGCTTTCTTT. Translated: CASSYSGLAVAEAFF.

The chain combines TRBV7-2 with TRBJ1-2, with D possibly TRBD1 on 5 matching bases. This CDR3 is built from 14 residues. Germline V gives CDR1 SGHTA, CDR2 FQGNSA. V lost 2 bases and J lost 3, with 10 bases in between. The CDR3 sequence: CASSLSGGYYGYTF. The DNA of the CDR3 is TGTGCCAGCAGCTTATCGGGGGGGTACTATGGCTACACCTTC.

The V call is TRBV2, the J call TRBJ2-7; D is unclear. V lost 7 bases, J lost 3 bases, and 16 bases lay in between. CDR1 and CDR2 from the germline V gene are SNHLY and FYNNEI. This CDR3 has 14 amino acids. The CDR3 DNA is TGTGCCAGCAAGATAGGAGTAAATGACTACGAGCAGTACTTC. It specifies CASKIGVNDYEQYF.